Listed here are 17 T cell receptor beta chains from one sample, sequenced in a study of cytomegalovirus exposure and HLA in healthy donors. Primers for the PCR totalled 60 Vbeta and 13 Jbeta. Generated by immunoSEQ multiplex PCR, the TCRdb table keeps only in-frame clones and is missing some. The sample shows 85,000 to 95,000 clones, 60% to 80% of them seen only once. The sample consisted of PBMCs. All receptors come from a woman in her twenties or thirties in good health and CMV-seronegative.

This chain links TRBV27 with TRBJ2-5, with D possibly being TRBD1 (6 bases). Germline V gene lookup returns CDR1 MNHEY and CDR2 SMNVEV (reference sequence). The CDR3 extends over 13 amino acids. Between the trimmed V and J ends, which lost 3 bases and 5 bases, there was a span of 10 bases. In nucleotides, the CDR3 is TGTGCCAGCAGTTTTCAGGGGCTGGAGACCCAGTACTTC. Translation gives CASSFQGLETQYF.

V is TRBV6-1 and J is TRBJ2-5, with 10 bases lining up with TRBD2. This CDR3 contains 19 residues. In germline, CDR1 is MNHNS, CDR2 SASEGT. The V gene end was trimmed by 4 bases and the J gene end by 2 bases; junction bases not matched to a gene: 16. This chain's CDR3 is CASSVSRVAGGRRQETQYF. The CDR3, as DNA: TGTGCCAGCAGTGTATCGAGGGTAGCGGGGGGCCGAAGGCAAGAGACCCAGTACTTC.

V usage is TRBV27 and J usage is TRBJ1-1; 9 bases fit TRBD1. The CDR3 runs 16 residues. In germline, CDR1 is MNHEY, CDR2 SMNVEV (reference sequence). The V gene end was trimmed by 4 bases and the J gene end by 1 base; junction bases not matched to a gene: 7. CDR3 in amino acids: CASSSVQGARNTEAFF. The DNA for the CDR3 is TGTGCCAGCAGTTCAGTACAGGGGGCGCGGAACACTGAAGCTTTCTTT.

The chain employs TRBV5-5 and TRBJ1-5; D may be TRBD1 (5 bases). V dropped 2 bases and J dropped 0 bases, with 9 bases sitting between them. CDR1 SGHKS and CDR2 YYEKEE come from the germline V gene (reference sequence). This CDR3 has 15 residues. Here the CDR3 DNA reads TGTGCCAGCAGCTTCCGCAGGGATAGCAATCAGCCCCAGCATTTT. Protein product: CASSFRRDSNQPQHF.

The CDR3 DNA reads as TGTGCCAGTAGTATTCTAGGGGGACCCTCCTACGAGCAGTACTTC. The encoded protein is CASSILGGPSYEQYF. The chain carries TRBV19 and TRBJ2-7, with D possibly matching TRBD1 (6 bases). CDR1 is LNHDA, CDR2 SQIVND, per germline (reference sequence). V dropped 3 bases and J dropped 0 bases, with 12 bases sitting between them. This CDR3 has 15 amino acids.

The CDR3 DNA is TGTGCCAGCAGTCAGGGGACCCTGCCAGGGATACAGCCCCAGCATTTT. Its protein product is CASSQGTLPGIQPQHF. J is TRBJ1-5 and V is TRBV27; a weak D match, TRBD1 (6 bases). From germline, CDR1 is MNHEY and CDR2 SMNVEV (reference sequence). The CDR3 has 16 amino acids. V gave up 5 bases and J gave up 7 bases, with 21 bases separating them.

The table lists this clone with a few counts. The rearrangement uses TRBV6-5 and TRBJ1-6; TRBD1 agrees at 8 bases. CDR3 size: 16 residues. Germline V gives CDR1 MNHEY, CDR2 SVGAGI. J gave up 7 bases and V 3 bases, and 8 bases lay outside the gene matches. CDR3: CASSYSLQGANSPLHF. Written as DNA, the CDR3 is TGTGCCAGCAGTTATTCCCTCCAGGGGGCGAATTCACCCCTCCACTTT.

The CDR3 sequence: CASSLGDRVTDTQYF. The CDR3 DNA follows: TGTGCCAGCAGCCTGGGGGACAGGGTGACAGATACGCAGTATTTT. The chain links TRBV11-2 to TRBJ2-3; 9 positions agree with TRBD1. CDR1 and CDR2 from the germline V gene are SGHAT and FQNNGV. With V trimmed by 5 bases and J by 3 bases, 6 bases remained unmatched. CDR3 length: 15 residues.

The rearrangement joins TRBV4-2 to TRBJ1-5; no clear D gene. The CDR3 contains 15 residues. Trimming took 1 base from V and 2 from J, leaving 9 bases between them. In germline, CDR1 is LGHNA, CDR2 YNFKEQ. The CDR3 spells CASSQVGGGNQPQHF. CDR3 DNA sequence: TGTGCCAGCAGCCAAGTAGGAGGCGGCAATCAGCCCCAGCATTTT.

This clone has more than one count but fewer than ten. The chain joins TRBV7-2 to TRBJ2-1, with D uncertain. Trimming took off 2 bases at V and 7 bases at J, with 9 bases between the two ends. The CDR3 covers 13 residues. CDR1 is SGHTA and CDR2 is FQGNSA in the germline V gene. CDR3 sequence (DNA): TGTGCCAGCAGCTTACCCGTACAGAATGAGCAGTTCTTC. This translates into CASSLPVQNEQFF.

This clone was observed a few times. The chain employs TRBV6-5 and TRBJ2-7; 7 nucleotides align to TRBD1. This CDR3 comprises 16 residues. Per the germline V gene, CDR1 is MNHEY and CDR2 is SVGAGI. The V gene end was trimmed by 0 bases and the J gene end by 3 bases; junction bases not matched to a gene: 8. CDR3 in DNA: TGTGCCAGCAGTTACTCGGGCTCAGGGGGAATCTACGAGCAGTACTTC. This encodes CASSYSGSGGIYEQYF.

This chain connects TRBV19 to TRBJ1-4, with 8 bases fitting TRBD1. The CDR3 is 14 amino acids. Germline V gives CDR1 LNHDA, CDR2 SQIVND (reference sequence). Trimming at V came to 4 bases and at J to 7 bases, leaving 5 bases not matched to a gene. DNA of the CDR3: TGTGCCAGTAGTACCACAGGGGGTGCTGAAAAACTGTTTTTT. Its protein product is CASSTTGGAEKLFF. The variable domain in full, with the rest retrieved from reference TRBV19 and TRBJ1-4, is DGGITQSPKYLFRKEGQNVTLSCEQNLNHDAMYWYRQDPGQGLRLIYYSQIVNDFQKGDIAEGYSVSREKKESFPLTVTSAQKNPTAFYLCASSTTGGAEKLFFGSGTQLSVL.

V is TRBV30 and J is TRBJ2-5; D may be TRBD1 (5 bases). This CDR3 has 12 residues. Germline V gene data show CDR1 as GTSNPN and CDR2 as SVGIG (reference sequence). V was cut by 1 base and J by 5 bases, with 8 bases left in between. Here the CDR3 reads CAWSAGWETQYF. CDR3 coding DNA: TGTGCCTGGAGTGCAGGGTGGGAGACCCAGTACTTC.

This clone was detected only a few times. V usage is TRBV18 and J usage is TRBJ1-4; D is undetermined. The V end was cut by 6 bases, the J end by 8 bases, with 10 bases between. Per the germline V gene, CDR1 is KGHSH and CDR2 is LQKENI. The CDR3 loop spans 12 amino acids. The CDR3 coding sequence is TGTGCCAGCTCGTATGGAGAGGAAAAACTGTTTTTT. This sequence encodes CASSYGEEKLFF.

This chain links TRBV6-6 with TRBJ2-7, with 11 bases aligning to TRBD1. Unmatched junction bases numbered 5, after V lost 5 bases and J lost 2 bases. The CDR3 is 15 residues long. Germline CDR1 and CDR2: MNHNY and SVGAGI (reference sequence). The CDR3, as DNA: TGTGCCAGCAGTAGTCCGGGACAGGGGGCCTACGAGCAGTACTTC. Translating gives CASSSPGQGAYEQYF.

Written as DNA, the CDR3 is TGTGCCAGCAGCCCCGGGGTAGGGGGCACCTATGGCTACACCTTC. Translation gives CASSPGVGGTYGYTF. The V call is TRBV7-2, the J call TRBJ1-2, with 7 nucleotides matching TRBD1. The length of the CDR3 is 15 residues. V lost 5 bases to trimming and J lost 4 bases; unmatched junction nucleotides: 10. Germline CDR1 is SGHTA and CDR2 is FQGNSA.

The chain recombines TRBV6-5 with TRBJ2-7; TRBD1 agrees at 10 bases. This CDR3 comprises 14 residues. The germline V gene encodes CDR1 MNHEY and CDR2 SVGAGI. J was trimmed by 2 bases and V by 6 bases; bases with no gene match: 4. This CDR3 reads CASRRGQGAYEQYF. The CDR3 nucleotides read TGTGCCAGCAGGCGCGGACAGGGGGCCTACGAGCAGTACTTC.